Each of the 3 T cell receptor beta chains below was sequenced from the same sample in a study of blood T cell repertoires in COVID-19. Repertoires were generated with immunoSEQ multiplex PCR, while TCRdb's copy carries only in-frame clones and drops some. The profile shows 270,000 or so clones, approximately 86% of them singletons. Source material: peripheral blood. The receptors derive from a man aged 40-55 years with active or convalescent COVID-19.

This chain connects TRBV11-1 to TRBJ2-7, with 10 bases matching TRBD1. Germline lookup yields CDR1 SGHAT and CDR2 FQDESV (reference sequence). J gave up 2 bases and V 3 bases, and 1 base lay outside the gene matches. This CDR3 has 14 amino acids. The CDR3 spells CASSLDRGTYEQYF. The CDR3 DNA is TGTGCCAGCAGCTTGGACAGGGGGACCTACGAGCAGTACTTC.

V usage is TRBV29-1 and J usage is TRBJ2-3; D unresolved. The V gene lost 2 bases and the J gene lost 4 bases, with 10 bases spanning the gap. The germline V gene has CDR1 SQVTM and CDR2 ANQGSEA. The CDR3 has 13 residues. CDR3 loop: CSVEQSIPDTQYF. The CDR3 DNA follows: TGCAGCGTTGAACAGTCCATCCCAGATACGCAGTATTTT.

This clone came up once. This chain's CDR3 is CASSLARAGSYGYTF. In nucleotides, the CDR3 is TGTGCCAGCAGTTTGGCAAGGGCAGGGTCCTATGGCTACACCTTC. This rearrangement joins TRBV6-2 or TRBV6-3 to TRBJ1-2, with a weak D call TRBD1 (5 bases). The V and J ends lost 4 bases and 4 bases respectively, with 16 bases between them. The V gene's germline CDR1 is MNHEY and CDR2 SVGEGT. The CDR3 has 15 residues.